These 31 T cell receptor beta chains came from one sample sequenced in a study of CD8 T cell repertoires and HIV-1 epitope variants (dated by TCRdb to about 2020). The protocol used for the library was the immunoSEQ multiplex PCR assay. TCRdb took over this immuneACCESS table, retaining in-frame rearrangements with V and J assigned. Such tables are incomplete; in checked studies, under half of the missing clones stem from an unresolved V gene, and the remainder is unexplained. Recorded for this sample are thousands of clones; under 70% of them occurred a single time. 40% to 55% of the sample lies in the top ten. Their antigens are not known. Source material: cultured CD8+ T cells derived from PBMCs. These receptors all come from a male donor with HIV.

There are a few counts of this clone. The V gene is TRBV2, the J gene TRBJ2-1; D is possibly TRBD2 (5 bases). V lost 5 bases to trimming and J lost 0 bases, with 11 bases between them. Looked up from germline, CDR1 is SNHLY and CDR2 is FYNNEI. CDR3 size: 15 residues. The CDR3 spells CASSHSVSSYNEQFF. The CDR3 nucleotides read TGTGCCAGCAGTCATAGCGTCAGCTCCTACAATGAGCAGTTCTTC.

This rearrangement joins TRBV9 to TRBJ2-4; TRBD1 agrees at 9 bases. J was trimmed by 8 bases and V by 3 bases; bases with no gene match: 9. CDR1 is SGDLS, CDR2 YYNGEE, per germline. The CDR3 contains 15 residues. The CDR3 DNA is TGTGCCAGCAGCGACACAGGGGGCGACGGGGACATTCAGTACTTC. This codes for CASSDTGGDGDIQYF.

J is TRBJ2-2 and V is TRBV5-6; tentative D call: TRBD2 (5 bases). This CDR3 has 15 amino acids. Germline lookup yields CDR1 SGHDT and CDR2 YYEEEE. Trimming left V 4 bases short and J 2 bases short, with 12 bases between. CDR3 sequence reads: CASSDYYQNTGELFF. The CDR3 DNA is TGTGCCAGCAGCGACTATTACCAAAACACCGGGGAGCTGTTTTTT.

The gene calls are TRBV4-2 and TRBJ2-5; 8 positions match TRBD2. Germline trimming cut 1 base from V and 1 base from J; bases unmatched to any gene: 5. The CDR3 consists of 16 residues. CDR1 and CDR2 (germline): LGHNA, YNFKEQ. DNA for the CDR3: TGTGCCAGCAGCCAAGCAGCGGGGGCGGGCCAAGAGACCCAGTACTTC. Translation gives CASSQAAGAGQETQYF.

The chain couples TRBV6-1 to TRBJ2-1; D remains ambiguous. The CDR3 is 14 residues long. From germline, CDR1 is MNHNS and CDR2 SASEGT. The ends were cut back, 3 bases at V and 0 bases at J, with 6 bases in the middle. CDR3 nucleotide sequence: TGTGCCAGCAGTGACGTTAGCTCCTACAATGAGCAGTTCTTC. The encoded protein is CASSDVSSYNEQFF.

By share, this clone ranks as medium-sized (0.01 to 0.1%). The genes are TRBV6-4 and TRBJ1-6; D is undetermined. CDR1 is MRHNA and CDR2 is SNTAGT in the germline V gene. This CDR3 spans 13 amino acids. V lost 2 bases to trimming and J lost 5 bases, with 4 bases between them. The DNA for the CDR3 is TGTGCCAGCAGTGACGGAGATAATTCACCCCTCCACTTT. This sequence encodes CASSDGDNSPLHF.

This chain joins TRBV9 and TRBJ1-6, with D perhaps matching TRBD1 (6 bases). From germline, CDR1 is SGDLS and CDR2 YYNGEE. The CDR3 runs 15 residues. The V end was cut by 0 bases, the J end by 2 bases, with 6 bases between. Here the CDR3 reads CASSVGQAYNSPLHF. The DNA of the CDR3 is TGTGCCAGCAGCGTAGGACAGGCCTATAATTCACCCCTCCACTTT.

This sequence joins TRBV30 and TRBJ1-1; no reliable D call. This CDR3 is built from 11 residues. From germline, CDR1 is GTSNPN and CDR2 SVGIG (reference sequence). Trimming removed 5 bases from V and 3 bases from J, with 7 bases in between. The CDR3 coding sequence is TGTGCCTGGGATAGGGACACTGAAGCTTTCTTT. It specifies CAWDRDTEAFF.

The chain is built from TRBV19 and TRBJ2-1; 12 nucleotides agree with TRBD2. J lost 2 bases, V lost 2 bases, and 1 base had no gene match. Germline V gene sequence: CDR1 LNHDA, CDR2 SQIVND (reference sequence). The CDR3 loop spans 16 amino acids. The chain's CDR3 is CASSIRTSGTYNEQFF. For the CDR3, the DNA is TGTGCCAGTAGTATACGGACTAGCGGGACCTACAATGAGCAGTTCTTC.

The chain joins TRBV28 to TRBJ1-2; D unclear. V lost 3 bases, J lost 0 bases, and 8 bases lay in between. This CDR3 region has 14 residues. Per germline, CDR1 MDHEN and CDR2 SYDVKM. The CDR3 reads CASSFELANYGYTF. The CDR3 DNA sequence: TGTGCCAGCAGTTTTGAGCTCGCTAACTATGGCTACACCTTC.

This chain connects TRBV7-9 to TRBJ2-5; no clear D gene. V was pared by 1 base and J by 1 base, with 4 bases between. The germline gives CDR1 SEHNR, CDR2 FQNEAQ (reference sequence). This CDR3 is built from 13 residues. The CDR3 sequence: CASSLGSQETQYF. The CDR3 bases are TGTGCCAGCAGCTTAGGCTCCCAAGAGACCCAGTACTTC. Combining the CDR3 with reference TRBV7-9 and TRBJ2-5 gives the whole variable domain DTGVSQNPRHKITKRGQNVTFRCDPISEHNRLYWYRQTLGQGPEFLTYFQNEAQLEKSRLLSDRFSAERPKGSFSTLEIQRTEQGDSAMYLCASSLGSQETQYFGPGTRLLVL.

The rearrangement joins TRBV5-1 to TRBJ2-7; 8 positions match TRBD1. V trimming: 3 bases; J trimming: 6 bases; junction bases outside the gene matches: 14. Germline CDR1 SGHRS, CDR2 YFSETQ. CDR3 length: 16 amino acids. The CDR3 region has the DNA TGCGCCAGCAGCTACCTTAGACAGGGGTTCATCGGCGAGCAGTACTTC. Translating it yields CASSYLRQGFIGEQYF.

This sequence joins TRBV21-1 and TRBJ1-2. TRBV21-1 counts as a pseudogene. This CDR3 has 18 amino acids. The CDR3 DNA is TGTGCCAGCAGCAAAAAAAACCACCCTCAGAGAGCTAACTATGGCTACACCTTC. Its protein is CASSKKNHPQRANYGYTF.

The rearrangement joins TRBV19 to TRBJ1-5; D gene unclear. V shed 1 base and J shed 7 bases, with 8 bases lying between them. Per the germline V gene, CDR1 is LNHDA and CDR2 is SQIVND (reference sequence). The CDR3 extends over 13 amino acids. The CDR3 reads CASSIGGGQPQHF. The CDR3 DNA follows: TGTGCCAGTAGTATAGGGGGTGGACAGCCCCAGCATTTT.

This clone appeared a few times. The chain links TRBV9 to TRBJ2-5; D possibly corresponds to TRBD2 (7 bases). The CDR3 spans 13 residues. Germline values: CDR1 SGDLS, CDR2 YYNGEE. The V end lost 5 bases, the J end lost 5 bases, and 13 bases lay between the germline ends. The CDR3 coding sequence is TGTGCCAGCAGTGTACAGGGAGGGGAGACCCAGTACTTC. This translates into CASSVQGGETQYF.

The chain uses TRBV27 and TRBJ2-5; possible D gene TRBD1, 5 bases. This CDR3 comprises 13 residues. The V gene lost 2 bases and the J gene lost 3 bases, with 7 bases spanning the gap. Germline V gene data show CDR1 as MNHEY and CDR2 as SMNVEV (reference sequence). Written as DNA, the CDR3 is TGTGCCAGCAGTTTAGTGACAGAAGAGACCCAGTACTTC. The encoded protein is CASSLVTEETQYF.

This chain joins TRBV27 and TRBJ2-3; no reliable D call. Germline V gene data show CDR1 as MNHEY and CDR2 as SMNVEV (reference sequence). This CDR3 comprises 13 residues. Trimming left V 3 bases short and J 2 bases short, with 6 bases between. The CDR3 DNA reads as TGTGCCAGCAGTTTCACGAACACAGATACGCAGTATTTT. Translation gives CASSFTNTDTQYF.

V gene TRBV4-3 combines with J gene TRBJ1-4; no definite D call. The ends were cut back, 6 bases at V and 4 bases at J, with 15 bases in the middle. The CDR3 totals 15 residues. Germline assignment: CDR1 LGHNA and CDR2 YSLEER. The CDR3, as DNA: TGCGCCAGCAGTTCCTTCGAGGCTGGTAATGAAAAACTGTTTTTT. As protein: CASSSFEAGNEKLFF.

J is TRBJ2-4 and V is TRBV5-7; maybe TRBD2 (6 bases). TRBV5-7 is an ORF; its function is uncertain. The CDR3 contains 17 residues. V lost 4 bases and J 3 bases, leaving 20 bases between the germline ends. The DNA of the CDR3 is TGTGCCAGCAGCGGCGGGTGGAGGGATTGGGACAAAAACATTCAGTACTTC. Translating gives CASSGGWRDWDKNIQYF.

The chain couples TRBV29-1 to TRBJ2-1; TRBD1 matches at 10 bases. CDR1 is SQVTM, CDR2 ANQGSEA, per germline. Trimming took 6 bases from V and 7 from J; bases not matched to a gene: 9. The CDR3 is made up of 14 amino acids. CDR3 loop: CSVMGGTGENEQFF. The CDR3 DNA follows: TGCAGCGTCATGGGAGGGACAGGGGAGAATGAGCAGTTCTTC.

This chain links TRBV27 with TRBJ2-7; D is ambiguous. There are 13 residues in the CDR3. V was clipped by 2 bases and J by 3 bases, with 8 bases between them. Germline assignment: CDR1 MNHEY and CDR2 SMNVEV (reference sequence). As DNA, the CDR3 is TGTGCCAGCAGTTTAGCAGGCGGCTACGAGCAGTACTTC. Translated, it gives CASSLAGGYEQYF.

This clone was detected only a few times. The chain links TRBV28 to TRBJ1-1, with unresolved D. CDR1 and CDR2 (germline): MDHEN, SYDVKM. V was trimmed by 11 bases and J by 0 bases, leaving 13 bases between them. This CDR3 comprises 13 residues. In DNA, the CDR3 is TGTGCCTCCGGCCGGGAGATGAACACTGAAGCTTTCTTT. Protein sequence: CASGREMNTEAFF.

This chain connects TRBV19 to TRBJ2-4, with TRBD2 matching over 14 bases. CDR1 LNHDA and CDR2 SQIVND come from the germline V gene (reference sequence). The CDR3 runs to 15 residues. J gave up 9 bases and V 6 bases, and 7 bases lay outside the gene matches. CDR3 sequence: CASRVTSGGDVIQYF. The CDR3 region has the DNA TGTGCCAGTAGAGTGACTAGCGGGGGGGATGTCATTCAGTACTTC.

Written as DNA, the CDR3 is TGTGCCAGCAGTTCAGATGTCTCGGCCTACGAGCAGTACTTC. It specifies CASSSDVSAYEQYF. V gene TRBV6-6 combines with J gene TRBJ2-7, with no clear D. With 4 bases removed from V and 2 bases from J, the gap between germline ends came to 12 bases. Looked up from germline, CDR1 is MNHNY and CDR2 is SVGAGI (reference sequence). The CDR3 sequence is 14 residues long.

This clone was seen a single time. This chain connects TRBV25-1 to TRBJ2-5; D is undetermined. V gave up 5 bases and J gave up 0 bases, with 13 bases separating them. Germline V gene lookup returns CDR1 MGHDK and CDR2 SYGVNS. The CDR3 is 15 amino acids. The CDR3 protein is CASSWRKTYQETQYF. The CDR3 DNA is TGTGCCAGCAGTTGGCGGAAGACCTACCAAGAGACCCAGTACTTC.

The chain links TRBV5-4 to TRBJ2-5; 9 bases fit TRBD2. Trimming cost V 6 bases and J 1 base; bases outside gene matches: 10. Germline V gene lookup returns CDR1 SGHNT and CDR2 YYREEE (reference sequence). This CDR3 contains 16 residues. CDR3 coding DNA: TGTGCCAGCACCGCGCGCCGCGGGAGGGCCCAAGAGACCCAGTACTTC. Protein sequence: CASTARRGRAQETQYF.

This rearrangement joins TRBV7-9 to TRBJ2-2; D remains unclear. The CDR3 consists of 15 residues. Per germline, CDR1 SEHNR and CDR2 FQNEAQ (reference sequence). Trimming left V 2 bases short and J 2 bases short, with 9 bases between. CDR3 sequence (DNA): TGTGCCAGCAGCTTAACAGATTTCAACACCGGGGAGCTGTTTTTT. As protein: CASSLTDFNTGELFF. The full variable domain, with the rest looked up from reference TRBV7-9 and TRBJ2-2, is DTGVSQNPRHKITKRGQNVTFRCDPISEHNRLYWYRQTLGQGPEFLTYFQNEAQLEKSRLLSDRFSAERPKGSFSTLEIQRTEQGDSAMYLCASSLTDFNTGELFFGEGSRLTVL.

This CDR3 is CASRDWGNTEAFF. CDR3 sequence (DNA): TGTGCCAGCAGGGATTGGGGGAACACTGAAGCTTTCTTT. The chain employs TRBV25-1 and TRBJ1-1; D call uncertain. The CDR3 extends over 13 amino acids. Germline V gives CDR1 MGHDK, CDR2 SYGVNS. The V and J ends lost 6 bases and 1 base respectively, with 9 bases between them.

The rearrangement joins TRBV28 to TRBJ1-1, with unresolved D. CDR3 length: 13 residues. Germline lookup yields CDR1 MDHEN and CDR2 SYDVKM. Trimming took off 1 base at V and 5 bases at J, with 8 bases between the two ends. CDR3: CASSLLGRTEAFF. CDR3 DNA sequence: TGTGCCAGCAGTTTATTGGGTAGGACTGAAGCTTTCTTT.

This chain uses TRBV6-5 with TRBJ2-5; D is unclear. Trimming pared 6 bases from V and 0 bases from J, leaving 11 bases between. Germline V gene lookup returns CDR1 MNHEY and CDR2 SVGAGI. This CDR3 is 14 amino acids long. For the CDR3, the DNA is TGTGCCAGCAGAAGTACGGATGACCAAGAGACCCAGTACTTC. Translating it yields CASRSTDDQETQYF.

The V call is TRBV4-1, the J call TRBJ1-2, with no clear D. Germline V gene sequence: CDR1 MGHRA, CDR2 YSYEKL. The CDR3 runs to 13 residues. The V and J ends lost 0 bases and 3 bases respectively, with 5 bases between them. The CDR3 loop is CASSQDRDYGYTF. The CDR3 bases are TGCGCCAGCAGCCAAGATAGGGACTATGGCTACACCTTC.